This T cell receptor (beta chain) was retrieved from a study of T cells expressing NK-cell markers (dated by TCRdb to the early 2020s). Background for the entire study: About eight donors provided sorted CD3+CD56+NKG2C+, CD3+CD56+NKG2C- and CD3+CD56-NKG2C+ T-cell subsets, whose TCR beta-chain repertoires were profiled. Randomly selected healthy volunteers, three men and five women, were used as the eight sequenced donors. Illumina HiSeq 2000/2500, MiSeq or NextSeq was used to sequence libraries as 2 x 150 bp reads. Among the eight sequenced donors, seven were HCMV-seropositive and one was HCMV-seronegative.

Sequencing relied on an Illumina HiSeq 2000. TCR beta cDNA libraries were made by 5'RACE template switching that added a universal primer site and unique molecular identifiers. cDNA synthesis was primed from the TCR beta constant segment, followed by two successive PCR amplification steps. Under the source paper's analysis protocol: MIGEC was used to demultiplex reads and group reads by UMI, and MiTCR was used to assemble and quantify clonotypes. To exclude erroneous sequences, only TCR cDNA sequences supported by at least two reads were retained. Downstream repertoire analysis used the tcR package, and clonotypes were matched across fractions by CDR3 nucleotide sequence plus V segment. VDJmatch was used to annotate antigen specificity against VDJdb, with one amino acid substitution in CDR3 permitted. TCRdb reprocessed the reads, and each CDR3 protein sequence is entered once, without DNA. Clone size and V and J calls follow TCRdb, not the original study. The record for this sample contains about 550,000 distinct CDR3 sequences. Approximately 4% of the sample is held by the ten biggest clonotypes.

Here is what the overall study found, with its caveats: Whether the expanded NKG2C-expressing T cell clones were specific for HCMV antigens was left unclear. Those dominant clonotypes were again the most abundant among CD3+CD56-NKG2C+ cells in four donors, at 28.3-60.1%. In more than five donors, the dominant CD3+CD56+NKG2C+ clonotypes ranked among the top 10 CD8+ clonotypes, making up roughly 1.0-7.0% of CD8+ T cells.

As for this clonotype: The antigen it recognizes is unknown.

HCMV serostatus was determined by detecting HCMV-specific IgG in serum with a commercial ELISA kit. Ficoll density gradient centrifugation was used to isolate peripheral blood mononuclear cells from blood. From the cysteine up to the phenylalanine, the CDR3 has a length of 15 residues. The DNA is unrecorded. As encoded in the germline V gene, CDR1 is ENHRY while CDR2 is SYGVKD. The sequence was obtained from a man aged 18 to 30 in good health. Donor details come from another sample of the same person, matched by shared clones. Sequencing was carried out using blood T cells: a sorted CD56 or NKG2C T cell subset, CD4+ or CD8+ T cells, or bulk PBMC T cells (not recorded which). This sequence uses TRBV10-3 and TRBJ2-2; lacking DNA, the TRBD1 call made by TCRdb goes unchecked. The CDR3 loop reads CAISGGPHDTGELFF.